Shown below are 10 T cell receptor beta chains from a single sample sequenced in a study of human CD8 memory T cell subsets. Construction of TCR beta libraries was accomplished by means of UMI-labeled 5' RACE. TCRdb re-called the 5' RACE reads and shows each CDR3 protein once, DNA omitted. The repertoire table contains roughly 9,800 distinct CDR3 sequences. Sequencing was done on a sample of CD8+ T cells from PBMCs. These receptors were obtained from a human donor in good health.

The chain links TRBV28 to TRBJ2-7; as DNA is missing, the TRBD1 call by TCRdb cannot be tested. The CDR3 is 16 residues long. Looked up from germline, CDR1 is MDHEN and CDR2 is SYDVKM. The CDR3 region is CASSFRASGGSYEQYF.

In terms of frequency, this clonotype is medium-sized. The rearrangement links TRBV7-2 to TRBJ2-3. The CDR3 totals 14 residues. The germline gives CDR1 SGHTA, CDR2 FQGNSA. The CDR3 loop reads CASSSTFATDTQYF.

The chain recombines TRBV29-1 with TRBJ2-7. Germline CDR1 and CDR2: SQVTM and ANQGSEA. CDR3 length equals 11 residues. CDR3 amino acids: CSVSYSYEQYF.

The CDR3 is CASLQPPVNEQFF. The chain couples TRBV5-1 to TRBJ2-1; with no DNA, the TCRdb D assignment of TRBD1 cannot be verified. Germline V gene data show CDR1 as SGHRS and CDR2 as YFSETQ. The CDR3 extends over 13 amino acids. The full variable domain, its missing parts supplied by reference TRBV5-1 and TRBJ2-1, is KAGVTQTPRYLIKTRGQQVTLSCSPISGHRSVSWYQQTPGQGLQFLFEYFSETQRNKGNFPGRFSGRQFSNSRSEMNVSTLELGDSALYLCASLQPPVNEQFFGPGTRLTVL.

This chain links TRBV27 with TRBJ2-3; TCRdb indicates TRBD2, and absent DNA this call remains unverified. Germline V lookup: CDR1 MNHEY, CDR2 SMNVEV (reference sequence). This CDR3 spans 16 amino acids. CDR3 region: CASSSQTSWGTDTQYF.

The V call is TRBV13, the J call TRBJ1-1; TCRdb returns TRBD1, unconfirmable since there is no DNA. Germline loops: CDR1 PRHDT, CDR2 FYEKMQ (reference sequence). The CDR3 spans 16 residues. The CDR3 is CASSPMTDLNFINAFF.

This rearrangement joins TRBV29-1 to TRBJ2-2; lacking DNA, the TRBD2 call made by TCRdb goes unchecked. This CDR3 has 16 amino acids. Germline CDR1 and CDR2: SQVTM and ANQGSEA. The CDR3 spells CSATGLAGVGTGELFF.

This clonotype is medium-sized by frequency. This sequence joins TRBV3-2 and TRBJ1-1. TRBV3-2 is shown as a pseudogene. CDR3 size: 17 residues. The CDR3 sequence is CASSQDRASLANTEAFF.

The rearrangement links TRBV20-1 to TRBJ2-7. The CDR3 is made up of 13 amino acids. CDR1 DFQATT and CDR2 SNEGSKA come from the germline V gene (reference sequence). CDR3 residues: CSARDSNAYEQYF.

The chain links TRBV19 to TRBJ1-1. Looked up from germline, CDR1 is LNHDA and CDR2 is SQIVND (reference sequence). The CDR3 runs to 13 residues. The CDR3 sequence: CASIPEGMAEAFF. Using reference TRBV19 and TRBJ1-1 for the parts outside the CDR3, the full variable domain is DGGITQSPKYLFRKEGQNVTLSCEQNLNHDAMYWYRQDPGQGLRLIYYSQIVNDFQKGDIAEGYSVSREKKESFPLTVTSAQKNPTAFYLCASIPEGMAEAFFGQGTRLTVV.